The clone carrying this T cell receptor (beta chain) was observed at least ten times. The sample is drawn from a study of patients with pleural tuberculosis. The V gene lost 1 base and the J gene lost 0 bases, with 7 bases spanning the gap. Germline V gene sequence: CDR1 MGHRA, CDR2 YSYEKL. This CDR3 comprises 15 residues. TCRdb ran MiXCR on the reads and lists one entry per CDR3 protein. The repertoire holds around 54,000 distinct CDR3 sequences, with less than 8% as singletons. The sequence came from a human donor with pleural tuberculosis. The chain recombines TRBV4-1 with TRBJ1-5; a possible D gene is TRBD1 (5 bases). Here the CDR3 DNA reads TGCGCCAGCAGCCAAGCAGGGTATAGCAATCAGCCCCAGCATTTT. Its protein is CASSQAGYSNQPQHF.